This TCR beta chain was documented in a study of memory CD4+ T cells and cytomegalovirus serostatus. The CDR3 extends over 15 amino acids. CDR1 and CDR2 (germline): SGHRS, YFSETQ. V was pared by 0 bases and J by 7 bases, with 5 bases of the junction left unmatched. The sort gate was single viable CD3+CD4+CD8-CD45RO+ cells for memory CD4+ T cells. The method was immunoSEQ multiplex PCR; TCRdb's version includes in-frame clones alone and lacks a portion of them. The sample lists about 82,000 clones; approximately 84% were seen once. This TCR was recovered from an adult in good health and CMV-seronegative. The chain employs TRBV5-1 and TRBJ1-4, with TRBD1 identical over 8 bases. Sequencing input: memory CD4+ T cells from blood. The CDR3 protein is CASSLVQGEGEKLFF. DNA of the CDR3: TGCGCCAGCAGCTTGGTACAGGGGGAGGGTGAAAAACTGTTTTTT.